This entry features one T cell receptor (beta chain) sequence. This clonotype was observed at least ten times. What this receptor recognizes is not known. Base qualities are not provided; no much larger clone lies one nucleotide away. Germline trimming amounts to 6 bases on V and 6 bases on J, with 11 as the count of junction bases outside the gene matches. The germline V gene gives CDR1 as MDHEN and CDR2 as SYDVKM. The CDR3 numbers 15 residues from cysteine through phenylalanine. Left in the record is the CDR3 DNA by itself, 45 bases read in frame from the first base. The entry originates in a study of T cell repertoires in cytomegalovirus infection (dated by TCRdb to the late 2010s). General notes on the study: The HLA type of each donor mattered for the analysis, because public TCR beta signatures pointed to carriage of CMV infection along with the matching HLA type. Here is what the overall study found, with its caveats: Carriers of CMV infection plus the relevant HLA type were discriminated by the cumulative frequency of public TCR beta family members in the study cohort and in an independent roughly 400-donor cohort. The ex vivo response was dominated by HLA-C-restricted CMV-specific TCR beta clonotypes, which also provided the single most frequent clonotype in two of eight donors.

Instrument on record: Illumina HiSeq 1500. The public reads were reprocessed in TCRdb via fastp at Q25 and MiXCR, keeping in-frame beta chains. Rows matching on CDR3 protein sequence are summarized as one entry with the most common DNA and genes. Within this sample are 600,000 to 800,000 distinct CDR3 sequences, with roughly 26% of them counted one time only. The ten largest clones represent around 7.6% of the sample. Sequencing used CD8+ T cells from PBMCs. The chain couples TRBV28 to TRBJ2-1; TRBD1 aligns with 7 central bases. The clonotype comes from a human donor in good health (CMV status not recorded). Some clones in this sample may be carry-over from other donors' samples. The DNA reads as follows: TGTGCCAGCAGCGATGTTGACAGGGTCCCCAATGAGCAGTTCTTC. This yields the protein CASSDVDRVPNEQFF.